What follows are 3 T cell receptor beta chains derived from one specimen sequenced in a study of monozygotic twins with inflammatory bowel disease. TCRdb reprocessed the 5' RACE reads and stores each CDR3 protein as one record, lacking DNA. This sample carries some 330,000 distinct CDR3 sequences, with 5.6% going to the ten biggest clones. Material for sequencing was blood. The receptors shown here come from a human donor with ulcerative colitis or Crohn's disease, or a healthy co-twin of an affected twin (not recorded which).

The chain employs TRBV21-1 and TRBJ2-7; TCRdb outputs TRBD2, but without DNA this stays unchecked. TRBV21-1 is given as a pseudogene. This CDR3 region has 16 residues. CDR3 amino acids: CASSPGLAGSGYEQYF.

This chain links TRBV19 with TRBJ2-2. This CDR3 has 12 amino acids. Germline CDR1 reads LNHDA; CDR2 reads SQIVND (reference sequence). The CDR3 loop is CASSSRTGELFF.

Here the CDR3 reads CASSLDGQGLSGANVLTF. V and J are TRBV12-3 or TRBV12-4 and TRBJ2-6; TCRdb's assignment of TRBD1 cannot be checked, as there is no DNA. The CDR3 has 18 residues.